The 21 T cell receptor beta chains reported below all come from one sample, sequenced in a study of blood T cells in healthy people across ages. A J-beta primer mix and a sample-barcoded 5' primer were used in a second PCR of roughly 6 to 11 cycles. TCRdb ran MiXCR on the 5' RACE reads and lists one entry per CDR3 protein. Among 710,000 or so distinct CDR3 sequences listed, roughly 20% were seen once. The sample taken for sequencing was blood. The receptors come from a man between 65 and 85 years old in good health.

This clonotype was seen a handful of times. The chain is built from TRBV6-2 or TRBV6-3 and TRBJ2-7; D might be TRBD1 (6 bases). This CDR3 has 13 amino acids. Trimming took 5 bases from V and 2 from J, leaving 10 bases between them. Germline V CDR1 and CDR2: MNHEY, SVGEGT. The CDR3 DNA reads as TGTGCCAGCAGTCTACAGGGTACCTACGAGCAGTACGTC. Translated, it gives CASSLQGTYEQYV.

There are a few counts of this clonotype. CDR3 region: CASGGGETQYF. DNA for the CDR3: TGTGCCAGCGGGGGTGGGGAGACCCAGTACTTC. The chain carries TRBV2 and TRBJ2-5; D is tentatively TRBD1 or TRBD2 (5 bases each). This CDR3 contains 11 residues. The ends were cut back, 8 bases at V and 5 bases at J, with 9 bases in the middle. The germline V gene encodes CDR1 SNHLY and CDR2 FYNNEI. Full variable domain (rest looked up from reference TRBV2 and TRBJ2-5): EPEVTQTPSHQVTQMGQEVILRCVPISNHLYFYWYRQILGQKVEFLVSFYNNEISEKSEIFDDQFSVERPDGSNFTLKIRSTKLEDSAMYFCASGGGETQYFGPGTRLLVL.

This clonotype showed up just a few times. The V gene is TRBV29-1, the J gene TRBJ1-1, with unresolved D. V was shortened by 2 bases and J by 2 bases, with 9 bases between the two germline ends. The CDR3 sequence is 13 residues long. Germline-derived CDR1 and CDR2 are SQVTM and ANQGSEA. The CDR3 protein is CSVESGGNTEAFF. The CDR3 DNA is TGCAGCGTTGAATCGGGAGGCAACACTGAAGCTTTCTTT. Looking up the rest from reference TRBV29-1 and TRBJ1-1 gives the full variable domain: SAVISQKPSRDICQRGTSLTIQCQVDSQVTMMFWYRQQPGQSLTLIATANQGSEATYESGFVIDKFPISRPNLTFSTLTVSNMSPEDSSIYLCSVESGGNTEAFFGQGTRLTVV.

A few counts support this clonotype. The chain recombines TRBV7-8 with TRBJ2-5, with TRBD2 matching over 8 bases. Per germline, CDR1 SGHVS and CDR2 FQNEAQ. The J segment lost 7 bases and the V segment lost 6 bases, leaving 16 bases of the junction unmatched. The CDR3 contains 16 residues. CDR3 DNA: TGTGCCAGCAGTCGAATAATAGCGGGGACGCCGGGGACCCAGTACTTC. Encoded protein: CASSRIIAGTPGTQYF.

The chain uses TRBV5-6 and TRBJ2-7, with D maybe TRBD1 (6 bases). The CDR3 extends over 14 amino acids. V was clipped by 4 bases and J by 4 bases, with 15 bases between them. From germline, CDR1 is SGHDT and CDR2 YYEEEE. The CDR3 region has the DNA TGTGCCAGCAGCCCGGCCGGACAGAGATACGAGCAGTACTTC. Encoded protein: CASSPAGQRYEQYF.

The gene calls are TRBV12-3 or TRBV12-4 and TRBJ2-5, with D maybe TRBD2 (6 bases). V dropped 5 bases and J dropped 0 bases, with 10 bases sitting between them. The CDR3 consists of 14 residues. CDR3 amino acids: CASSRGENQETQYF. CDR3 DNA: TGTGCCAGCAGTCGCGGGGAAAACCAAGAGACCCAGTACTTC.

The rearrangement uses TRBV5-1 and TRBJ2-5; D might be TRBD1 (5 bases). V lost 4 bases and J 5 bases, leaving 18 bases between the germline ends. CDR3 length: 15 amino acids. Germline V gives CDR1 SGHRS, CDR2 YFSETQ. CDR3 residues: CASSQDTTAEETQYF. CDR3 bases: TGCGCCAGCAGCCAGGACACCACAGCAGAGGAGACCCAGTACTTC.

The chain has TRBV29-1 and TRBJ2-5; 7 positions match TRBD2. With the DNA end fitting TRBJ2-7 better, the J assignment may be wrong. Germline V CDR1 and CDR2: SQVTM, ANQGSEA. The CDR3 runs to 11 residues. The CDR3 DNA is TGCAGCGCCATCAGCGGGAACGAGCAGTACGTC. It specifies CSAISGNEQYV.

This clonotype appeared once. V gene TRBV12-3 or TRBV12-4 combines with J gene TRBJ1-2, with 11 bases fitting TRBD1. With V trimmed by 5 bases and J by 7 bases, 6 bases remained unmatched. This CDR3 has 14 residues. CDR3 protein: CASSVTGTGGGYTF. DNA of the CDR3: TGTGCCAGCAGTGTAACCGGGACAGGGGGTGGCTACACCTTC.

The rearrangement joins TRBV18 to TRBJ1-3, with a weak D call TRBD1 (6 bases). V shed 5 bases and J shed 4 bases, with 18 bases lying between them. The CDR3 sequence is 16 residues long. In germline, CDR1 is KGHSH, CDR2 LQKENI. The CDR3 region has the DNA TGTGCCAGCTCATCGGACAGCACGCAGGCGGGAAACACCATATATTTT. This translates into CASSSDSTQAGNTIYF.

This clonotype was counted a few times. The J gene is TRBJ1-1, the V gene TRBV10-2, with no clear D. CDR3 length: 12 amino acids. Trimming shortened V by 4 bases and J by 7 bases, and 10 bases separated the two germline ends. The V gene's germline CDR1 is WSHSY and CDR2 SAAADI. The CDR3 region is CASSGSRSEAFF. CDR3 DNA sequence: TGCGCCAGCAGTGGGAGCAGGAGTGAAGCTTTCTTT.

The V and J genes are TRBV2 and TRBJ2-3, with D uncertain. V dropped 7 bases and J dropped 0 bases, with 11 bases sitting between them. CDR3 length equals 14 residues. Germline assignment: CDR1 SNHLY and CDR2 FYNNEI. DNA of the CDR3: TGTGCCAGCACGCAGGAGACTAGCACAGATACGCAGTATTTT. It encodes CASTQETSTDTQYF.

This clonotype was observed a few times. This CDR3 reads CSARDQGLYQETQYF. As DNA, the CDR3 is TGCAGTGCTAGAGATCAGGGACTGTACCAAGAGACCCAGTACTTC. The V gene is TRBV20-1, the J gene TRBJ2-5, with a weak D call TRBD2 (6 bases). This CDR3 has 15 residues. V was pared by 0 bases and J by 0 bases, with 11 bases between. CDR1 DFQATT and CDR2 SNEGSKA come from the germline V gene (reference sequence).

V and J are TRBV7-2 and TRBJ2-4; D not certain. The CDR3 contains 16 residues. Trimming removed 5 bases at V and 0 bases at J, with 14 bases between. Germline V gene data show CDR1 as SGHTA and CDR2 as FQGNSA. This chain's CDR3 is CASSPSVLLAKNIQYF. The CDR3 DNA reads TGTGCCAGCAGCCCCTCAGTGCTACTAGCCAAAAACATTCAGTACTTC.

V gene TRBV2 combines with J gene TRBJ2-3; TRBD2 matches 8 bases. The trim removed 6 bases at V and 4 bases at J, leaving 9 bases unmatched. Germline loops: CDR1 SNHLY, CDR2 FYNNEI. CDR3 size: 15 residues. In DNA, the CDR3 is TGTGCCAGCAGGCAGGGCGGGAGGAGGGCAGATACGCAGTATTTT. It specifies CASRQGGRRADTQYF.

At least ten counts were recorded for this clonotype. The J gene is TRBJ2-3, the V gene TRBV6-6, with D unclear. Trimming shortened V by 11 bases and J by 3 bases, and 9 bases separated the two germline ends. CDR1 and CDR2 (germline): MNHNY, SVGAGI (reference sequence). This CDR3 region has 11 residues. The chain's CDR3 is CAAGRTDTQYF. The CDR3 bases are TGTGCCGCAGGCCGTACAGATACGCAGTATTTT.

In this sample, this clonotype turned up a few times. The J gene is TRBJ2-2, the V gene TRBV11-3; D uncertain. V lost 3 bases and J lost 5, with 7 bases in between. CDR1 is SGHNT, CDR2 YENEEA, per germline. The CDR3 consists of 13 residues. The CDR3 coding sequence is TGTGCCAGCAGCTTCCGGCAGACCGGGGAGCTGTTTTTT. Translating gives CASSFRQTGELFF.

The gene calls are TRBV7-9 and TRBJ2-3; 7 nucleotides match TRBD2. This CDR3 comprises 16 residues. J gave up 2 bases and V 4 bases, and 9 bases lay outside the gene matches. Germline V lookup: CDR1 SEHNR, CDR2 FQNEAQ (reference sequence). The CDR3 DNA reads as TGTGCCAGCAGCTCCCCACGGCGGGGGTTCACAGATACGCAGTATTTT. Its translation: CASSSPRRGFTDTQYF.

The CDR3 DNA reads as TGTGCCAGCATGATGGTCGGGACAGGGATTAATGAGCAGTTCTTC. It translates to CASMMVGTGINEQFF. The rearrangement joins TRBV28 to TRBJ2-1, with 9 bases that match TRBD1. The CDR3 loop spans 15 amino acids. Germline trimming cut 7 bases from V and 7 bases from J; bases unmatched to any gene: 11. From germline, CDR1 is MDHEN and CDR2 SYDVKM.

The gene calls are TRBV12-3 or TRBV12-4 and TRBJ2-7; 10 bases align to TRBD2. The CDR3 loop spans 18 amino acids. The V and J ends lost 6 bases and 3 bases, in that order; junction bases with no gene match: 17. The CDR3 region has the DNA TGTGCCAGCAGCCCCATCCCAGCGGGGGGGCAGTCTCTCTACGAGCAGTACTTC. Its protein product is CASSPIPAGGQSLYEQYF.

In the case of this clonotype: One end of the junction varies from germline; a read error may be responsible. As DNA, the CDR3 is TGTGCCAGCAGTTTATCAGGGTCTCAAGCGACCCAGTACTTC. Translated: CASSLSGSQATQYF. V gene TRBV12-3 or TRBV12-4 combines with J gene TRBJ2-5; weak D call: TRBD1 (5 bases). The length of the CDR3 is 14 residues.